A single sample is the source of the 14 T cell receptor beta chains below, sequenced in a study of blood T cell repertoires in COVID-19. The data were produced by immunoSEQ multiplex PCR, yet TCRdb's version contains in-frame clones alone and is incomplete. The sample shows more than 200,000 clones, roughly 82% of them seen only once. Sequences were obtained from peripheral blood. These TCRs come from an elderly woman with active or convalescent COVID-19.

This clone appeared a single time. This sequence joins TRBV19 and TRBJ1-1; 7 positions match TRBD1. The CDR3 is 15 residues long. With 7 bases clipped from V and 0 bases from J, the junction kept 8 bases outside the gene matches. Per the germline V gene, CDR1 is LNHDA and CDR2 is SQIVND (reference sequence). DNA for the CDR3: TGTGCCAGTACCAGGGACAGAATAATGAACACTGAAGCTTTCTTT. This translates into CASTRDRIMNTEAFF. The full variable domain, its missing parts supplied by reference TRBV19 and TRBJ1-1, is DGGITQSPKYLFRKEGQNVTLSCEQNLNHDAMYWYRQDPGQGLRLIYYSQIVNDFQKGDIAEGYSVSREKKESFPLTVTSAQKNPTAFYLCASTRDRIMNTEAFFGQGTRLTVV.

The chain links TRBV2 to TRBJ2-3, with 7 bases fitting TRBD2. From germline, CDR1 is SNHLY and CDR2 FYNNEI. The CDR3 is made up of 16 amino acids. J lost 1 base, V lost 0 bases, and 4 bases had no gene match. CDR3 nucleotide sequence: TGTGCCAGCAGTGAAGCATCCGCGGGGGGCACAGATACGCAGTATTTT. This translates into CASSEASAGGTDTQYF.

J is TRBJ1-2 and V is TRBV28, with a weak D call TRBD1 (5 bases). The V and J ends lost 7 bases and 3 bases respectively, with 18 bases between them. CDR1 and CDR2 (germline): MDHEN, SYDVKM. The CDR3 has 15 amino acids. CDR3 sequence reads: CASIKGGRADYGYTF. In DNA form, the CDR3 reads TGTGCCAGCATCAAAGGTGGCAGGGCGGACTATGGCTACACCTTC.

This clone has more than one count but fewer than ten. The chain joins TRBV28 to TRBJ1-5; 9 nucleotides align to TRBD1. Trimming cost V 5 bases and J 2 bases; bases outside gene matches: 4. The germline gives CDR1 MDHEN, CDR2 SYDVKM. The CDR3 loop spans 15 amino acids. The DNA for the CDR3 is TGTGCCAGCAGTCCACGGACAGGGGGCAATCAGCCCCAGCATTTT. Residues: CASSPRTGGNQPQHF.

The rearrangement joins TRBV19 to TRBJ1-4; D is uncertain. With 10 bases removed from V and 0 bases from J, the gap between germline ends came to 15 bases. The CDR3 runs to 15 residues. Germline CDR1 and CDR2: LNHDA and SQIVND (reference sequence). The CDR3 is CAKEADPATNEKLFF. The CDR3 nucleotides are TGTGCCAAGGAGGCAGACCCTGCAACTAATGAAAAACTGTTTTTT.

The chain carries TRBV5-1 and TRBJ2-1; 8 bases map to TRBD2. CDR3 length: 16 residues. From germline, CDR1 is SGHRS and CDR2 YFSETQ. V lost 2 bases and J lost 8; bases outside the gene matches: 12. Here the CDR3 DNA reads TGCGCCAGCAGCTTCCTCCCGGGACTAGGTGTCGATGAGCAGTTCTTC. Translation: CASSFLPGLGVDEQFF.

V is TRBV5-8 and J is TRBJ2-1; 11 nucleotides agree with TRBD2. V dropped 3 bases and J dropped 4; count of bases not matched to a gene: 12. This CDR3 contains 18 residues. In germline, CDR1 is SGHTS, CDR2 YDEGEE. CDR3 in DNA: TGTGCCAGCAGCTCCACGTGGCTAGCGGGAGGTATTTACAATGAGCAGTTCTTC. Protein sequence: CASSSTWLAGGIYNEQFF.

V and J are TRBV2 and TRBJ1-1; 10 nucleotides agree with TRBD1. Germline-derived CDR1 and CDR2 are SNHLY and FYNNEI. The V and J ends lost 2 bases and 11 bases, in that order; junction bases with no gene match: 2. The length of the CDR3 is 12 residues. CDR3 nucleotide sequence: TGTGCCAGCAGTGAATGGGGACAGGGGGCTTTCTTT. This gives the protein CASSEWGQGAFF.

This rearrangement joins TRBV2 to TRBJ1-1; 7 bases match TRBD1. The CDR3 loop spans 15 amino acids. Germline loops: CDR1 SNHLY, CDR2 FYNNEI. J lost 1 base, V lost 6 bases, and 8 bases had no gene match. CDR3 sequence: CASSKEQGRNTEAFF. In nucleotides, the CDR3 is TGTGCCAGCAGCAAAGAACAGGGGAGGAACACTGAAGCTTTCTTT.

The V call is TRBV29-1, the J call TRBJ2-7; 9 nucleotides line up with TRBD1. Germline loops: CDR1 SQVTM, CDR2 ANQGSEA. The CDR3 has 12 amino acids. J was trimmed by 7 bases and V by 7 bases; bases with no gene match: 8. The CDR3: CSAGGTGKEQYF. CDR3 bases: TGCAGCGCTGGGGGGACAGGGAAAGAGCAGTACTTC.

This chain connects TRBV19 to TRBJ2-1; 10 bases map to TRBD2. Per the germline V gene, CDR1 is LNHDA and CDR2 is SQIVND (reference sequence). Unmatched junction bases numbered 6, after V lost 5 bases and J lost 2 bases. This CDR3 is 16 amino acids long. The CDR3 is CASSVVLAGAYNEQFF. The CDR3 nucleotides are TGTGCCAGTAGTGTTGTTCTAGCGGGAGCCTACAATGAGCAGTTCTTC.

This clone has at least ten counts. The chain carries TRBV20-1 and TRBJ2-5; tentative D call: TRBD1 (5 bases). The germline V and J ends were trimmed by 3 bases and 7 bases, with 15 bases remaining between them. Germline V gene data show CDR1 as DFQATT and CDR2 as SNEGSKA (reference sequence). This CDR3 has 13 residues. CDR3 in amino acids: CSASDQGVGTQYF. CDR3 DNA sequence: TGCAGTGCTAGTGACCAGGGCGTAGGGACCCAGTACTTC.

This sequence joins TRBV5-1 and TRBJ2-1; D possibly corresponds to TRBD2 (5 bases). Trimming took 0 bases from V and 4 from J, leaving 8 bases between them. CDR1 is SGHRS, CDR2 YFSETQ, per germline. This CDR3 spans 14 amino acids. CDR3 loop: CASSLVPGYNEQFF. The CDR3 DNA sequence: TGCGCCAGCAGCTTGGTTCCGGGGTACAATGAGCAGTTCTTC.

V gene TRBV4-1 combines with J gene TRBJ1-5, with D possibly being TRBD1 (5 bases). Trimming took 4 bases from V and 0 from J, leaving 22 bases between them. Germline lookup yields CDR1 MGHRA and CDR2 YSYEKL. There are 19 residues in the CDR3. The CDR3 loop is CASSRGLASGVSSNQPQHF. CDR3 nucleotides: TGCGCCAGCAGCCGGGGCCTTGCCTCTGGGGTGAGTAGCAATCAGCCCCAGCATTTT.